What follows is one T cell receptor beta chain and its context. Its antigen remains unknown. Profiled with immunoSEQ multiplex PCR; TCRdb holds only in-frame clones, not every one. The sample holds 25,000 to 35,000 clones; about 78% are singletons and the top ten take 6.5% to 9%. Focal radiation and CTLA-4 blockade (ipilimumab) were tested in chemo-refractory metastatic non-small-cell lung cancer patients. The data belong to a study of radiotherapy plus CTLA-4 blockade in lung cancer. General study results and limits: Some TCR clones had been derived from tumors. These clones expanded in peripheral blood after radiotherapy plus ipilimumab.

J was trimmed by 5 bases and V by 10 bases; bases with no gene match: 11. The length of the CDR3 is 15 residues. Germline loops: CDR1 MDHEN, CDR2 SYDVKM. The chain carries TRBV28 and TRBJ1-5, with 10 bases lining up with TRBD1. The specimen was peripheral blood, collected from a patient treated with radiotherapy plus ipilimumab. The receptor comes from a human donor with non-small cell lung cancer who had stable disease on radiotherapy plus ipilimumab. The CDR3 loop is CATDEDRGGDQPQHF. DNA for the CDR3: TGTGCCACAGACGAGGACAGGGGGGGCGATCAGCCCCAGCATTTT.